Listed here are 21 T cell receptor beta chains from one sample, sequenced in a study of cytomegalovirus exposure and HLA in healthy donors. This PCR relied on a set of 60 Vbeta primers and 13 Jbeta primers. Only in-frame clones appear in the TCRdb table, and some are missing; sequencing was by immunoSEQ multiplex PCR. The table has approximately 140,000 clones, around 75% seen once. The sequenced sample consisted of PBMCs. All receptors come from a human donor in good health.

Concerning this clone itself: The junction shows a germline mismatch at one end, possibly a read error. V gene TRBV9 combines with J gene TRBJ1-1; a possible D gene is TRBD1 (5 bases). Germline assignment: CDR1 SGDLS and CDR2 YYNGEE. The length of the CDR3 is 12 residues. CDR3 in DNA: TGTGCCAGCAGCGTAATGGGAGGGCCGGGGGTCTTT. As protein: CASSVMGGPGVF.

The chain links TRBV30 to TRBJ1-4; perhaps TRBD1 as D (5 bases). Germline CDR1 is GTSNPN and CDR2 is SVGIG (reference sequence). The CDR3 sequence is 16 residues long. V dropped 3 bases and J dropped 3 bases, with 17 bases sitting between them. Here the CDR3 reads CAWSANRGSANEKLFF. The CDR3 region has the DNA TGTGCCTGGAGCGCAAATAGGGGCAGCGCTAATGAAAAACTGTTTTTT.

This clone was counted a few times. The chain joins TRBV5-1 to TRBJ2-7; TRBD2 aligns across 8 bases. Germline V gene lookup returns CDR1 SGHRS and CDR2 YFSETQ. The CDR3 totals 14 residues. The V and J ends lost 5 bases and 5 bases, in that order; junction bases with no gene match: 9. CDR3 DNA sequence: TGCGCCAGCAGACTGGGGACTAGTCGACACGAGCAGTACTTC. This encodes CASRLGTSRHEQYF. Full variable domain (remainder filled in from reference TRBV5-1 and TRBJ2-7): KAGVTQTPRYLIKTRGQQVTLSCSPISGHRSVSWYQQTPGQGLQFLFEYFSETQRNKGNFPGRFSGRQFSNSRSEMNVSTLELGDSALYLCASRLGTSRHEQYFGPGTRLTVT.

As DNA, the CDR3 is TGTGCCAGTAGTCCGGGTCTCGGACTAGCGGGAAATGAGCAGTTCTTC. Its protein is CASSPGLGLAGNEQFF. The gene calls are TRBV19 and TRBJ2-1, with TRBD2 identical over 12 bases. The trim removed 5 bases at V and 7 bases at J, leaving 9 bases unmatched. Per the germline V gene, CDR1 is LNHDA and CDR2 is SQIVND (reference sequence). This CDR3 has 16 amino acids.

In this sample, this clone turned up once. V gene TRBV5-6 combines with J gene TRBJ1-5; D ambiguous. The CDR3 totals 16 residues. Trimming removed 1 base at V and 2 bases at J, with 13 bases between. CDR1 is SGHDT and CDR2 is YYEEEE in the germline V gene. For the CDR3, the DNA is TGTGCCAGCAGCTTGTCCCGCAAAGTAGGCAATCAGCCCCAGCATTTT. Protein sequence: CASSLSRKVGNQPQHF.

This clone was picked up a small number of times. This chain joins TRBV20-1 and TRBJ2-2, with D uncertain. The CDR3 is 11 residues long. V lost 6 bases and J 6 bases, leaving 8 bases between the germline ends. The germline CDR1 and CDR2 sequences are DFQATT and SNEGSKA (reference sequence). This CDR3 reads CSATTSGELFF. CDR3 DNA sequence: TGCAGTGCCACAACATCCGGGGAGCTGTTTTTT.

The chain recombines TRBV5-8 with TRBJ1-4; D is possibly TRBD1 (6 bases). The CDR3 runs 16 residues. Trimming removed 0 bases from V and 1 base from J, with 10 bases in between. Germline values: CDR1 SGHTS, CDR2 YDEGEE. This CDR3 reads CASSLGGRITNEKLFF. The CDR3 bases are TGTGCCAGCAGCTTGGGGGGGCGAATAACTAATGAAAAACTGTTTTTT.

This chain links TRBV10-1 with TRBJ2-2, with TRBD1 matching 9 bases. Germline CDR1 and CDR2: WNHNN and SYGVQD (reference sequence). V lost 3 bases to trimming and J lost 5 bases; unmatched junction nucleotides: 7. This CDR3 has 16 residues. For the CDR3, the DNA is TGCGCCAGCAGTGACCTCGGGACAGGGAAAACCGGGGAGCTGTTTTTT. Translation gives CASSDLGTGKTGELFF.

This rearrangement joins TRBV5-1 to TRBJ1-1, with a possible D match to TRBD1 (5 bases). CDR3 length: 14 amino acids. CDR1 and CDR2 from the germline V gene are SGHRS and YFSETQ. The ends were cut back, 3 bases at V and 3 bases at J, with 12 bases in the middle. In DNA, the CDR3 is TGCGCCAGCAGCTGGACACCTCGGGACACTGAAGCTTTCTTT. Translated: CASSWTPRDTEAFF.

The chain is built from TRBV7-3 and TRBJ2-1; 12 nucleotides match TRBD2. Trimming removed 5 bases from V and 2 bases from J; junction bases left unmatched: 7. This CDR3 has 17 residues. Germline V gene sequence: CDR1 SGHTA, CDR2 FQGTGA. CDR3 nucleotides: TGTGCCAGCAGCCTCCAGACTAGCGGGAGAGCCTACAATGAGCAGTTCTTC. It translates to CASSLQTSGRAYNEQFF.

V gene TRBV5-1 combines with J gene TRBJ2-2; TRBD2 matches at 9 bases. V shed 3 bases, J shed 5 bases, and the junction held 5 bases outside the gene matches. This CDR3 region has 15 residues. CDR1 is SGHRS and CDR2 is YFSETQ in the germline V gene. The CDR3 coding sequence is TGCGCCAGCAGCTCACGACTAGCGGCGACCGGGGAGCTGTTTTTT. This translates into CASSSRLAATGELFF.

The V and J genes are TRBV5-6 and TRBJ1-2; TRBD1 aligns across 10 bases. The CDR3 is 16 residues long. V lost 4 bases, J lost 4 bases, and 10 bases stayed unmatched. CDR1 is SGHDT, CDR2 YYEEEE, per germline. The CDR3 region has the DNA TGTGCCAGCAGCCTCCCTGGGGGGACAGGGGCCTATGGCTACACCTTC. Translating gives CASSLPGGTGAYGYTF.

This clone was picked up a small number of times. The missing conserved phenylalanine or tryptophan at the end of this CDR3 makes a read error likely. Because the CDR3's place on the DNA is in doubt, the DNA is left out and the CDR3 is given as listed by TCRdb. This chain's CDR3 is CASSNGQGRSL. The V call is TRBV6-6, the J call TRBJ2-7; TRBD1, as called in the table, went unchecked against the DNA. Germline values: CDR1 MNHNY, CDR2 SVGAGI (reference sequence). The CDR3 length is 11 residues, termini included.

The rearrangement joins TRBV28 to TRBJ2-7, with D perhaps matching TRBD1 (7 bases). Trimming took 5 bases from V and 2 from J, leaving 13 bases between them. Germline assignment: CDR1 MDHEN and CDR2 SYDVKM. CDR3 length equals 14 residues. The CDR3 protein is CASSTGGGPYEQYF. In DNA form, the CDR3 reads TGTGCCAGCAGTACCGGAGGGGGCCCCTACGAGCAGTACTTC.

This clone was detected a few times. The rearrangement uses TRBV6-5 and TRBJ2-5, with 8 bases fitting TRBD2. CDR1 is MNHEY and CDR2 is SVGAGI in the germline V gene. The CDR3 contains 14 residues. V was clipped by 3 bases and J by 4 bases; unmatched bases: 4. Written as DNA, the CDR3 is TGTGCCAGCAGTTATTCGGGGGGGCTAGAGACCCAGTACTTC. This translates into CASSYSGGLETQYF.

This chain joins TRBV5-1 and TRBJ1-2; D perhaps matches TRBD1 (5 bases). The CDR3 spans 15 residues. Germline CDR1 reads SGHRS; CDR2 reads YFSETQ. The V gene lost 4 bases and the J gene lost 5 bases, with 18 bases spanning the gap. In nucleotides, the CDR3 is TGCGCCAGCAGCCCCACCCGTGGAGGGGATTATGGCTACACCTTC. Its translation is CASSPTRGGDYGYTF.

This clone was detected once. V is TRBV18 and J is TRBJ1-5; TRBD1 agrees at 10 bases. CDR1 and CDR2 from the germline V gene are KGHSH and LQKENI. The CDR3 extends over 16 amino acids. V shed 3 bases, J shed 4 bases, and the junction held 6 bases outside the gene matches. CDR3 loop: CASSPWDRGKNQPQHF. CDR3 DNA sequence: TGTGCCAGCTCACCCTGGGACAGGGGTAAGAATCAGCCCCAGCATTTT.

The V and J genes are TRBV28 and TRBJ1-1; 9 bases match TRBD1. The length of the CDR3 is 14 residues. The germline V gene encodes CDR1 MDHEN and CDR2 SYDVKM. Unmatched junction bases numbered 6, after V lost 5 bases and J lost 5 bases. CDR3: CASSKQGAGTEAFF. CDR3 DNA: TGTGCCAGCAGTAAACAGGGGGCAGGGACTGAAGCTTTCTTT.

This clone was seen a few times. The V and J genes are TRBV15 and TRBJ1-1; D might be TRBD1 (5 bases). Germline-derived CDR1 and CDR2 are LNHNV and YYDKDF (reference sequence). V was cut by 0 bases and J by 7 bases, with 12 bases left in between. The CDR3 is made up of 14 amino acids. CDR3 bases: TGTGCCACCAGCAGAGACCATCAGGGATATGAAGCTTTCTTT. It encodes CATSRDHQGYEAFF.

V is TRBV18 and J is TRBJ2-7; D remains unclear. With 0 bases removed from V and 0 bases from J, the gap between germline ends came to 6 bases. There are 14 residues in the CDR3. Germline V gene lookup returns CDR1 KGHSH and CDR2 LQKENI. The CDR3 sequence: CASSPPFGSYEQYF. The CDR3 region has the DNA TGTGCCAGCTCACCACCTTTCGGCTCCTACGAGCAGTACTTC.

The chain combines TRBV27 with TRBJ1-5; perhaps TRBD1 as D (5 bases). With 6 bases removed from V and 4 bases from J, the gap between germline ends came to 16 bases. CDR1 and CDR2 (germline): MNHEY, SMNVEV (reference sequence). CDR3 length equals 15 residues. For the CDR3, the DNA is TGTGCCAGCAGCCCGGGCGGGGGAGGGAATCAGCCCCAGCATTTT. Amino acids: CASSPGGGGNQPQHF.